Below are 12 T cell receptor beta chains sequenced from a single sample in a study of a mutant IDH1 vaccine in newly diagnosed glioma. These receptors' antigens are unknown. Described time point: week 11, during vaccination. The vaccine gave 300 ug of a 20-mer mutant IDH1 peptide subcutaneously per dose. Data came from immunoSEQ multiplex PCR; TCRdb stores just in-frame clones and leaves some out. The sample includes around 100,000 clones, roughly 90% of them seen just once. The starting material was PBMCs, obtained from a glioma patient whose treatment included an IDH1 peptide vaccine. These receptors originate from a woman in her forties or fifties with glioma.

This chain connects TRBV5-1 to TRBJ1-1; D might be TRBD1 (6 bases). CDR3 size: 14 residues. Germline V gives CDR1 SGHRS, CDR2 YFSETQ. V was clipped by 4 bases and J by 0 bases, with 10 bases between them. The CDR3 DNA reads TGCGCCAGCAGCCTTGGGGGCATGAACACTGAAGCTTTCTTT. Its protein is CASSLGGMNTEAFF.

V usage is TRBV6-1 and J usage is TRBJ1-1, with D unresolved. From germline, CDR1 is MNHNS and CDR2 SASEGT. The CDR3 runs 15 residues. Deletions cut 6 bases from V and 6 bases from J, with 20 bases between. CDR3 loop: CASRGFTPGGPEAFF. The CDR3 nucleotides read TGTGCCAGCAGGGGGTTTACTCCTGGTGGGCCTGAAGCTTTCTTT.

CDR3 sequence reads: CASRSTGPGTDTQYF. For the CDR3, the DNA is TGCGCCAGCCGGAGCACAGGGCCGGGGACAGATACGCAGTATTTT. V usage is TRBV4-1 and J usage is TRBJ2-3; a weak D match, TRBD1 (6 bases). This CDR3 has 15 residues. With 8 bases removed from V and 3 bases from J, the gap between germline ends came to 18 bases. CDR1 and CDR2 (germline): MGHRA, YSYEKL.

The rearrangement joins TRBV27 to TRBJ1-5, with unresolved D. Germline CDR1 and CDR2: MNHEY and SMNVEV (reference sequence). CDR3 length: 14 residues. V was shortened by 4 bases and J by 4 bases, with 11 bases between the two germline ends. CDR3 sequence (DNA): TGTGCCAGCAGTTCCGGGCAGCCTAATCAGCCCCAGCATTTT. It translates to CASSSGQPNQPQHF.

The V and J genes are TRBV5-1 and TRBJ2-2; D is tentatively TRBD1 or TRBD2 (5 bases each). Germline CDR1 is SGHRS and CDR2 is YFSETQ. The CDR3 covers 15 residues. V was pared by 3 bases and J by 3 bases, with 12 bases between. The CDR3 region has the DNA TGCGCCAGCAGCTGGGCGAGGGGAGACACCGGGGAGCTGTTTTTT. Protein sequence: CASSWARGDTGELFF.

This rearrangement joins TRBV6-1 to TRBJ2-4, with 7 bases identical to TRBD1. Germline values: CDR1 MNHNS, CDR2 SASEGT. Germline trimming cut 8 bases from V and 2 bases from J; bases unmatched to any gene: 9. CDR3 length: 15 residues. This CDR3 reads CASLPGQRTKNIQYF. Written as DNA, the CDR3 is TGTGCCAGCTTACCGGGACAGCGTACCAAAAACATTCAGTACTTC.

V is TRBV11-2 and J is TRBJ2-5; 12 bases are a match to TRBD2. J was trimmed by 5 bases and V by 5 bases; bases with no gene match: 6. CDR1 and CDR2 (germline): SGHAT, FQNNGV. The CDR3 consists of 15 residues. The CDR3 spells CASSGLAGNRETQYF. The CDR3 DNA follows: TGTGCCAGCAGCGGACTAGCGGGAAATAGGGAGACCCAGTACTTC.

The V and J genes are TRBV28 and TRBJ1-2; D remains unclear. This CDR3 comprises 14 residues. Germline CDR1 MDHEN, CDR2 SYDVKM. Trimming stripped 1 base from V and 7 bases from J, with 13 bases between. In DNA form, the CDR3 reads TGTGCCAGCAGTTTATTTGAATCGGGTGGTGGCTACACCTTC. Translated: CASSLFESGGGYTF.

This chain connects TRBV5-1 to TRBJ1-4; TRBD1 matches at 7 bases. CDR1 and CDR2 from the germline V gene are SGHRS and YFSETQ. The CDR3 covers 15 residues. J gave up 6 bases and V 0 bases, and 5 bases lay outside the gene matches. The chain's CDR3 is CASSLGDRSDEKLFF. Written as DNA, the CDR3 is TGCGCCAGCAGCTTGGGGGACAGATCGGATGAAAAACTGTTTTTT. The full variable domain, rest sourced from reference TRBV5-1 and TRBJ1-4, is KAGVTQTPRYLIKTRGQQVTLSCSPISGHRSVSWYQQTPGQGLQFLFEYFSETQRNKGNFPGRFSGRQFSNSRSEMNVSTLELGDSALYLCASSLGDRSDEKLFFGSGTQLSVL.

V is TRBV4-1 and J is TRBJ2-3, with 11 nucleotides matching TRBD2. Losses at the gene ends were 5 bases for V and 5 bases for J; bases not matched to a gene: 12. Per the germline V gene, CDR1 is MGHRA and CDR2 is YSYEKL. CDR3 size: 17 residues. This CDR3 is CASSSGLAAEPGDTQYF. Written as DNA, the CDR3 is TGCGCCAGCAGCTCGGGACTAGCGGCAGAGCCGGGAGATACGCAGTATTTT.

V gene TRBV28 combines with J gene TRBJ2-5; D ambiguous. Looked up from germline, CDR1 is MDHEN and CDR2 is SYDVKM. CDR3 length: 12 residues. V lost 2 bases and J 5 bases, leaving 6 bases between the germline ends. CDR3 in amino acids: CASSLPGETQYF. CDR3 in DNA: TGTGCCAGCAGTTTACCTGGTGAGACCCAGTACTTC.

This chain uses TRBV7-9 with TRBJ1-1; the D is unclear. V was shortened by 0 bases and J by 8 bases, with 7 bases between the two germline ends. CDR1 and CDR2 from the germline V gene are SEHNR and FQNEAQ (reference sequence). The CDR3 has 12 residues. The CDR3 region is CASSLAGGEAFF. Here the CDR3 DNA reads TGTGCCAGCAGCTTAGCCGGCGGGGAAGCTTTCTTT. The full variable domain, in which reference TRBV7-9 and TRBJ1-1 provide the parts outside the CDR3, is DTGVSQNPRHKITKRGQNVTFRCDPISEHNRLYWYRQTLGQGPEFLTYFQNEAQLEKSRLLSDRFSAERPKGSFSTLEIQRTEQGDSAMYLCASSLAGGEAFFGQGTRLTVV.